The 18 T cell receptor beta chains given below trace back to one sample, sequenced in a study of T cells after yellow fever vaccination. TCRdb called the 5' RACE reads again in MiXCR, with one record for every CDR3 protein. The data show about 320,000 distinct CDR3 sequences, over 8.5% seen once. The source was CD4+ T cells sorted from PBMCs, collected 45 days after the yellow fever booster vaccination. Receptor source: a man aged 18 to 29 who received the YFV17D yellow fever vaccine.

This clonotype was counted between two and nine times. The rearrangement uses TRBV19 and TRBJ2-3, with D perhaps TRBD2 (5 bases). Deletions cut 5 bases from V and 1 base from J, with 19 bases between. Germline loops: CDR1 LNHDA, CDR2 SQIVND (reference sequence). This CDR3 contains 17 residues. CDR3 DNA: TGTGCCAGTAGTTCTACTAGTGCCCCATTACGCACAGATACGCAGTATTTT. Translating gives CASSSTSAPLRTDTQYF.

The table lists this clonotype with a few counts. This sequence joins TRBV3-1 and TRBJ2-1; D is tentatively TRBD1 or TRBD2 (5 bases each). Germline CDR1 reads LGHDT; CDR2 reads YNNKEL (reference sequence). CDR3 length: 13 residues. The V gene lost 3 bases and the J gene lost 7 bases, with 10 bases spanning the gap. This chain's CDR3 is CASSQRGVNEQFF. The DNA of the CDR3 is TGTGCCAGCAGCCAGAGGGGTGTAAATGAGCAGTTCTTC.

This clonotype was observed a few times. The chain joins TRBV5-5 to TRBJ2-7, with TRBD1 as a possible D gene (8 bases). With 9 bases removed from V and 4 bases from J, the gap between germline ends came to 26 bases. The CDR3 spans 16 residues. The germline gives CDR1 SGHKS, CDR2 YYEKEE (reference sequence). The CDR3: CAIHGTGQGGDYEQYV. For the CDR3, the DNA is TGTGCCATCCACGGGACAGGTCAAGGGGGGGATTACGAGCAGTACGTC.

The sample holds a few counts of this clonotype. This chain uses TRBV6-2 or TRBV6-3 with TRBJ2-1; D is perhaps TRBD1 (5 bases). V lost 11 bases to trimming and J lost 1 base, with 18 bases between them. The CDR3 spans 15 residues. Germline V lookup: CDR1 MNHEY, CDR2 SVGEGT. CDR3 nucleotide sequence: TGTGCCGCTGGGGCTCTTTCACGGTCCTACAATGAGCAGTTCTTC. Amino acid sequence: CAAGALSRSYNEQFF.

This clonotype has more than one count but fewer than ten. This rearrangement joins TRBV5-1 to TRBJ1-2; TRBD1 aligns across 9 bases. Germline CDR1 and CDR2: SGHRS and YFSETQ. The V segment lost 4 bases and the J segment 2 bases; nucleotides outside the gene matches: 3. The CDR3 extends over 14 amino acids. The CDR3 loop is CASSPQGANYGYTF. DNA of the CDR3: TGCGCCAGCAGCCCACAGGGGGCAAACTATGGCTACACCTTC. The full variable domain, its missing parts supplied by reference TRBV5-1 and TRBJ1-2, is KAGVTQTPRYLIKTRGQQVTLSCSPISGHRSVSWYQQTPGQGLQFLFEYFSETQRNKGNFPGRFSGRQFSNSRSEMNVSTLELGDSALYLCASSPQGANYGYTFGSGTRLTVV.

The gene calls are TRBV5-1 and TRBJ2-6; D gene ambiguous. Trimming left V 5 bases short and J 0 bases short, with 18 bases between. The CDR3 runs to 18 residues. The germline V gene has CDR1 SGHRS and CDR2 YFSETQ. CDR3 nucleotide sequence: TGCGCCAGCAGACCCGGTATTGTAGTGGTCTCTGGGGCCAACGTCCTGACTTTC. This translates into CASRPGIVVVSGANVLTF.

This clonotype was counted at least ten times. The J gene is TRBJ1-1, the V gene TRBV5-8; D possibly corresponds to TRBD1 (5 bases). Trimming left V 0 bases short and J 8 bases short, with 14 bases between. This CDR3 has 14 residues. Germline V lookup: CDR1 SGHTS, CDR2 YDEGEE. Here the CDR3 reads CASSLGPGGLEAFF. DNA of the CDR3: TGTGCCAGCAGCTTGGGGCCTGGGGGACTAGAAGCTTTCTTT.

There are a few counts of this clonotype. This sequence joins TRBV6-2 or TRBV6-3 and TRBJ2-3, with D perhaps TRBD1 or TRBD2 (5 bases each). The CDR3 is 14 amino acids. Germline CDR1 reads MNHEY; CDR2 reads SVGEGT. The germline V and J ends were trimmed by 7 bases and 6 bases, with 17 bases remaining between them. In DNA form, the CDR3 reads TGTGCCAGCATGGGGACCACACCGATCGATACGCAGTATTTT. Translating it yields CASMGTTPIDTQYF.

This clonotype has a handful of counts. The V and J genes are TRBV20-1 and TRBJ2-7; 7 bases align to TRBD1. The CDR3 consists of 14 residues. V lost 3 bases and J lost 7; bases outside the gene matches: 12. Looked up from germline, CDR1 is DFQATT and CDR2 is SNEGSKA (reference sequence). CDR3 protein: CSASLTGSLGEQYV. The CDR3 DNA sequence: TGCAGTGCTAGCCTGACAGGGTCCCTAGGGGAGCAGTACGTC.

This clonotype was detected many times. This chain links TRBV4-3 with TRBJ2-6; tentative D call: TRBD1 (6 bases). Germline values: CDR1 LGHNA, CDR2 YSLEER. This CDR3 has 18 amino acids. V was clipped by 0 bases and J by 0 bases, with 12 bases between them. This CDR3 is CASSQDPGHFSGANVLTF. The DNA of the CDR3 is TGCGCCAGCAGCCAAGACCCGGGACATTTCTCTGGGGCCAACGTCCTGACTTTC.

The V and J genes are TRBV6-7 and TRBJ1-5, with TRBD1 matching 7 bases. TRBV6-7 is assigned to the ORF class and has an uncertain function. The CDR3 is 15 residues long. V trimming: 6 bases; J trimming: 3 bases; junction bases outside the gene matches: 8. In DNA form, the CDR3 reads TGTGCCAGCAGAAGATCAGGGGGTTACAATCAGCCCCAGCATTTT. This translates into CASRRSGGYNQPQHF.

On this clonotype itself: With a much larger clone just one base away, this may be a read error. The chain recombines TRBV11-2 with TRBJ2-1; TRBD2 matches at 9 bases. V gave up 4 bases and J gave up 9 bases; unmatched junction bases: 13. The CDR3 consists of 16 residues. The germline gives CDR1 SGHAT, CDR2 FQNNGV. The CDR3 loop is CASSSLAGTINTEQFF. Written as DNA, the CDR3 is TGTGCCAGCAGCTCTCTAGCGGGGACGATCAACACTGAGCAGTTCTTC.

The table lists this clonotype with a few counts. The chain combines TRBV7-3 with TRBJ2-1, with D perhaps matching TRBD2 (7 bases). Deletions cut 5 bases from V and 8 bases from J, with 19 bases between. CDR1 is SGHTA and CDR2 is FQGTGA in the germline V gene. This CDR3 comprises 15 residues. The CDR3 sequence: CASSPPGGRWDEQFF. DNA of the CDR3: TGTGCCAGCAGCCCTCCGGGGGGCAGGTGGGATGAGCAGTTCTTC.

The chain has TRBV7-8 and TRBJ1-1; a weak D match, TRBD1 (5 bases). The CDR3 length is 16 residues. Germline assignment: CDR1 SGHVS and CDR2 FQNEAQ. Trimming took 5 bases from V and 1 from J, leaving 17 bases between them. The DNA for the CDR3 is TGTGCCAGCAGCGCCCTGGGTGGAACAGGGAACACTGAAGCTTTCTTT. It specifies CASSALGGTGNTEAFF.

The V call is TRBV29-1, the J call TRBJ1-2, with 7 nucleotides matching TRBD1. After removal of 6 bases from V and 0 bases from J, the junction contained 7 bases not matched to a gene. The CDR3 extends over 14 amino acids. In germline, CDR1 is SQVTM, CDR2 ANQGSEA. The CDR3 sequence is CSVVTGIANYGYTF. Here the CDR3 DNA reads TGCAGCGTCGTGACAGGGATAGCTAACTATGGCTACACCTTC.

This clonotype was seen only a few times. V is TRBV4-2 and J is TRBJ2-5, with 11 positions matching TRBD2. V lost 1 base, J lost 2 bases, and 6 bases stayed unmatched. This CDR3 contains 17 residues. Germline-derived CDR1 and CDR2 are LGHNA and YNFKEQ. CDR3 loop: CASSQGGTSGSQETQYF. The CDR3 DNA sequence: TGTGCCAGCAGCCAAGGTGGGACTAGCGGATCGCAAGAGACCCAGTACTTC.

The chain joins TRBV7-2 to TRBJ2-3; D call uncertain. The germline V and J ends were trimmed by 5 bases and 5 bases, with 23 bases remaining between them. Germline CDR1 is SGHTA and CDR2 is FQGNSA. The CDR3 contains 17 residues. The DNA for the CDR3 is TGTGCCAGCAGCCGACCCCAAGGGTCCAACTACGAAGATACGCAGTATTTT. Translated, it gives CASSRPQGSNYEDTQYF.

In nucleotides, the CDR3 is TGTGCCAGCAGCTCGGGACAGGGGAAGGATCAGCCCCAGCATTTT. Its translation: CASSSGQGKDQPQHF. This sequence joins TRBV5-6 and TRBJ1-5, with 10 bases matching TRBD1. The CDR3 extends over 15 amino acids. The germline V gene has CDR1 SGHDT and CDR2 YYEEEE. Unmatched junction bases numbered 5, after V lost 3 bases and J lost 5 bases.